The subject of this entry is one T cell receptor beta chain. The antigen remains unidentified. Profiling relied on immunoSEQ multiplex PCR, and the TCRdb table lists in-frame clones only, not all of them. The sample lists around 90,000 clones; roughly 73% were seen once. These data originate in a study of PD-1 blockade in classical Hodgkin lymphoma. Study in general: A 3 mg/kg intravenous dose of nivolumab was received by patients every 2 weeks. Study-wide points: Complete responders showed a baseline diversity that resembled the diversity of newly diagnosed patients.

The V gene's germline CDR1 is LNHDA and CDR2 SQIVND (reference sequence). The CDR3 sequence is 15 residues long. The trim removed 5 bases at V and 0 bases at J, leaving 4 bases unmatched. The time point: cycle 4 day 1 (C4D1), after less than seven weeks of nivolumab. No patient escaped relapse after autologous stem cell transplantation, and brentuximab vedotin exposure varied. Classification of best responses gave complete response, partial response or progressive disease. The sample in question was peripheral blood mononuclear cells (PBMCs), obtained before the fourth cycle of nivolumab. The chain is built from TRBV19 and TRBJ2-3; 8 bases agree with TRBD1. The sequence was collected from a human donor with classical Hodgkin lymphoma. The CDR3 loop is CASSLRQGSTDTQYF. The CDR3 DNA sequence: TGTGCCAGTAGTCTCCGACAGGGGAGCACAGATACGCAGTATTTT.